The 28 T cell receptor beta chains presented below share a single source sample, sequenced in a study of beta chain features in type 1 diabetes. The entirety of the isolated RNA underwent reverse transcription, so expressed TCRB transcripts were sequenced. The protocol was immunoSEQ multiplex PCR, while the TCRdb copy is restricted to in-frame clones and leaves out a portion. The sample lists fewer than 350,000 clones, approximately 8.1% occurring once. Sequencing used central memory CD4+ T cells from blood. The receptors shown here come from a woman aged 18-29 years in good health.

This clone was seen a few times. This same CDR3 is encoded by further DNA sequences in the sample. The rearrangement uses TRBV20-1 and TRBJ2-5; D is undetermined. CDR3 length: 11 amino acids. V dropped 0 bases and J dropped 5 bases, with 4 bases sitting between them. The germline CDR1 and CDR2 sequences are DFQATT and SNEGSKA (reference sequence). The CDR3: CSAREGETQYF. The CDR3 DNA sequence: TGCAGTGCTAGAGAAGGGGAGACCCAGTACTTC.

The chain uses TRBV7-2 and TRBJ2-5; D gene unclear. V was shortened by 3 bases and J by 4 bases, with 21 bases between the two germline ends. The V gene's germline CDR1 is SGHTA and CDR2 FQGNSA. The CDR3 consists of 17 residues. This CDR3 reads CASSFNNRINVGETQYF. The CDR3 coding sequence is TGTGCCAGCAGCTTTAACAACCGCATTAACGTCGGAGAGACCCAGTACTTC.

This clone was picked up many times. CDR3 sequence (DNA): TGTGCCAGCACCCCTTTGGGGCGGCCCTCTGGGGCCAACGTCCTGACTTTC. Amino acids: CASTPLGRPSGANVLTF. The gene calls are TRBV5-8 and TRBJ2-6; the D gene is possibly TRBD1 (5 bases). V lost 6 bases, J lost 0 bases, and 16 bases lay in between. The CDR3 has 17 residues. Germline CDR1 SGHTS, CDR2 YDEGEE.

The V gene is TRBV2, the J gene TRBJ1-1, with D unclear. CDR1 and CDR2 (germline): SNHLY, FYNNEI. The germline V and J ends were trimmed by 4 bases and 0 bases, with 6 bases remaining between them. This CDR3 is built from 13 residues. DNA for the CDR3: TGTGCCAGCAGTGGGGCGCTGAACACTGAAGCTTTCTTT. It is translated as CASSGALNTEAFF.

This chain uses TRBV19 with TRBJ2-7; 7 bases match TRBD1. The ends lost 5 bases at V and 2 bases at J; junction bases unmatched: 6. This CDR3 region has 14 residues. The germline V gene encodes CDR1 LNHDA and CDR2 SQIVND (reference sequence). The CDR3 DNA is TGTGCCAGTAGTTGGAACAGGGGAACCTACGAGCAGTACTTC. It yields the protein CASSWNRGTYEQYF. The whole variable domain, filled in from reference TRBV19 and TRBJ2-7, reads DGGITQSPKYLFRKEGQNVTLSCEQNLNHDAMYWYRQDPGQGLRLIYYSQIVNDFQKGDIAEGYSVSREKKESFPLTVTSAQKNPTAFYLCASSWNRGTYEQYFGPGTRLTVT.

The rearrangement links TRBV15 to TRBJ2-7; 7 nucleotides line up with TRBD1. Trimming removed 5 bases from V and 0 bases from J; junction bases left unmatched: 4. Germline CDR1 reads LNHNV; CDR2 reads YYDKDF (reference sequence). CDR3 size: 14 residues. The CDR3 nucleotides are TGTGCCACCAGCGGGGACAGATACTCCTACGAGCAGTACTTC. This sequence encodes CATSGDRYSYEQYF.

There are a few counts of this clone. The chain uses TRBV29-1 and TRBJ2-2; TRBD1 might be the D (6 bases). CDR3 size: 14 residues. Germline-derived CDR1 and CDR2 are SQVTM and ANQGSEA. Trimming stripped 5 bases from V and 5 bases from J, with 15 bases between. This chain's CDR3 is CSVLPGQFTGELFF. CDR3 DNA: TGCAGCGTTCTTCCCGGACAGTTTACCGGGGAGCTGTTTTTT.

The chain recombines TRBV6-6 with TRBJ2-7; D is undetermined. From germline, CDR1 is MNHNY and CDR2 SVGAGI (reference sequence). The CDR3 runs to 14 residues. V dropped 5 bases and J dropped 6 bases, with 17 bases sitting between them. CDR3 protein: CASSLPRPQREQYF. DNA of the CDR3: TGTGCCAGCAGTCTCCCACGCCCCCAGCGCGAGCAGTACTTC.

This chain links TRBV11-1 with TRBJ1-3; 7 positions agree with TRBD1. CDR1 and CDR2 (germline): SGHAT, FQDESV (reference sequence). The CDR3 covers 17 residues. The V and J ends lost 5 bases and 0 bases, in that order; junction bases with no gene match: 10. The CDR3 loop is CASSQGTASLSGNTIYF. CDR3 in DNA: TGTGCCAGCAGCCAAGGGACAGCCTCCCTCTCTGGAAACACCATATATTTT. Complete variable domain (other parts from reference TRBV11-1 and TRBJ1-3): EAEVAQSPRYKITEKSQAVAFWCDPISGHATLYWYRQILGQGPELLVQFQDESVVDDSQLPKDRFSAERLKGVDSTLKIQPAELGDSAMYLCASSQGTASLSGNTIYFGEGSWLTVV.

The rearrangement joins TRBV5-1 to TRBJ2-5; no definite D call. The DNA end lines up better with TRBJ2-7; the J call may be wrong. Germline values: CDR1 SGHRS, CDR2 YFSETQ. This CDR3 has 14 amino acids. CDR3 loop: CASSLEATSYEQYF. The CDR3 nucleotides are TGCGCCAGCAGCTTGGAAGCGACTTCCTACGAGCAGTACTTC.

This clone came up many times. This chain links TRBV2 with TRBJ1-4; maybe TRBD1 (6 bases). Per germline, CDR1 SNHLY and CDR2 FYNNEI. The CDR3 runs to 15 residues. Trimming removed 4 bases at V and 0 bases at J, with 9 bases between. CDR3 in amino acids: CASSVGGTTNEKLFF. The CDR3 bases are TGTGCCAGCAGTGTCGGGGGCACAACTAATGAAAAACTGTTTTTT.

For the CDR3, the DNA is TGTGCCAGCAGCTTAGTATGGCACAACTCCTACAATGAGCAGTTCTTC. Protein: CASSLVWHNSYNEQFF. The chain joins TRBV11-2 to TRBJ2-1; D unresolved. V was trimmed by 1 base and J by 0 bases, leaving 10 bases between them. The CDR3 has 16 residues. CDR1 SGHAT and CDR2 FQNNGV come from the germline V gene.

Many counts were recorded for this clone. The rearrangement links TRBV5-1 to TRBJ2-1, with 9 bases matching TRBD2. Looked up from germline, CDR1 is SGHRS and CDR2 is YFSETQ. CDR3 length equals 15 residues. The ends lost 4 bases at V and 8 bases at J; junction bases unmatched: 10. For the CDR3, the DNA is TGCGCCAGCAGCCTGGTCGGCGGGAGGGCCGATGAGCAGTTCTTC. Translating gives CASSLVGGRADEQFF.

This clone occurred a few times. This sequence joins TRBV11-1 and TRBJ2-7, with a weak D call TRBD2 (5 bases). There are 13 residues in the CDR3. Germline-derived CDR1 and CDR2 are SGHAT and FQDESV (reference sequence). Trimming stripped 4 bases from V and 4 bases from J, with 11 bases between. CDR3 DNA: TGTGCCAGCAGCTCCAATCGAGGGTACGAGCAGTACGTC. This codes for CASSSNRGYEQYV.

The genes are TRBV7-9 and TRBJ2-2; 7 nucleotides align to TRBD2. The CDR3 extends over 17 amino acids. The V gene end was trimmed by 5 bases and the J gene end by 2 bases; junction bases not matched to a gene: 11. Germline CDR1 reads SEHNR; CDR2 reads FQNEAQ (reference sequence). CDR3 nucleotide sequence: TGTGCCAGCAGCCGCGTGGGGCTAGCGGTTAACACCGGGGAGCTGTTTTTT. It translates to CASSRVGLAVNTGELFF.

The gene calls are TRBV29-1 and TRBJ2-7, with D perhaps assigned TRBD1 or TRBD2 (5 bases each). In germline, CDR1 is SQVTM, CDR2 ANQGSEA. The CDR3 is 12 residues long. V gave up 5 bases and J gave up 4 bases, with 12 bases separating them. CDR3 in DNA: TGCAGCGTTAGTAATGGGGGTTACGAGCAGTACGTC. It translates to CSVSNGGYEQYV.

A few counts support this clone. V and J are TRBV27 and TRBJ2-1; tentatively, D is TRBD2 (6 bases). V was pared by 8 bases and J by 0 bases, with 14 bases between. Germline V gene data show CDR1 as MNHEY and CDR2 as SMNVEV (reference sequence). The CDR3 has 15 residues. CDR3 sequence (DNA): TGTGCCAGCCGAAGGGACTCTAGCTCCTACAATGAGCAGTTCTTC. Residues: CASRRDSSSYNEQFF.

The genes are TRBV29-1 and TRBJ2-3, with 12 bases lining up with TRBD1. The CDR3 is made up of 14 amino acids. The V segment lost 7 bases and the J segment 4 bases; nucleotides outside the gene matches: 6. Germline assignment: CDR1 SQVTM and CDR2 ANQGSEA. The CDR3 nucleotides read TGCAGCGCAACGGGACAGGGGGCTGCAGATACGCAGTATTTT. It specifies CSATGQGAADTQYF.

The rearrangement joins TRBV7-2 to TRBJ1-2; 8 bases map to TRBD1. The CDR3 consists of 13 residues. The V and J ends lost 5 bases and 8 bases, in that order; junction bases with no gene match: 7. Germline V CDR1 and CDR2: SGHTA, FQGNSA. CDR3 in DNA: TGTGCCAGCAGCCCCCAGACAGGGGAGGGCTACACCTTC. It encodes CASSPQTGEGYTF.

The rearrangement uses TRBV29-1 and TRBJ2-7, with D perhaps matching TRBD2 (5 bases). The germline V and J ends were trimmed by 4 bases and 9 bases, with 13 bases remaining between them. Germline lookup yields CDR1 SQVTM and CDR2 ANQGSEA. This CDR3 is 11 amino acids long. The CDR3 loop is CSVGGSEGQYV. CDR3 coding DNA: TGCAGCGTTGGCGGCAGTGAGGGGCAGTACGTC.

This clone occurred a few times. The genes are TRBV6-1 and TRBJ2-7, with D hard to call. Between the trimmed V and J ends, which lost 8 bases and 4 bases, there was a span of 18 bases. Looked up from germline, CDR1 is MNHNS and CDR2 is SASEGT. The CDR3 runs 14 residues. CDR3 region: CASGKTGVFYEQYV. For the CDR3, the DNA is TGTGCCAGCGGGAAGACGGGCGTATTTTACGAGCAGTACGTC.

Ten or more counts support this clone. J is TRBJ1-2 and V is TRBV15; 10 nucleotides match TRBD1. Germline lookup yields CDR1 LNHNV and CDR2 YYDKDF (reference sequence). The CDR3 consists of 17 residues. V trimming: 2 bases; J trimming: 0 bases; junction bases outside the gene matches: 6. CDR3 region: CATSRPGTGATNYGYTF. For the CDR3, the DNA is TGTGCCACCAGCAGACCCGGGACAGGGGCCACTAACTATGGCTACACCTTC.

Concerning this clone: One junction end does not reproduce the germline sequence, and a read error may be involved. This sequence joins TRBV2 and TRBJ2-3; 7 bases fit TRBD2. CDR3 length: 20 amino acids. Germline V gene lookup returns CDR1 SNHLY and CDR2 FYNNEI. CDR3 nucleotide sequence: TGTGCCAGCAGTGAAGTAAGAAGGGCGGGGGTGAGAGGGTTCACAGTTACGCAGTATTTT. It codes for CASSEVRRAGVRGFTVTQYF.

The V call is TRBV11-3, the J call TRBJ2-3; D is undetermined. CDR1 SGHNT and CDR2 YENEEA come from the germline V gene. V shed 1 base and J shed 5 bases, with 4 bases lying between them. The CDR3 runs to 12 residues. The CDR3 DNA follows: TGTGCCAGCAGCTTAGGGGGAGATACGCAGTATTTT. Translation: CASSLGGDTQYF. Full variable domain (missing parts from reference TRBV11-3 and TRBJ2-3): EAGVVQSPRYKIIEKKQPVAFWCNPISGHNTLYWYLQNLGQGPELLIRYENEEAVDDSQLPKDRFSAERLKGVDSTLKIQPAELGDSAVYLCASSLGGDTQYFGPGTRLTVL.

CDR3 in amino acids: CAWGASSYEQYF. In DNA, the CDR3 is TGTGCCTGGGGGGCCAGCTCCTACGAGCAGTACTTC. The chain is built from TRBV30 and TRBJ2-7, with D tentatively TRBD1 (5 bases). Per the germline V gene, CDR1 is GTSNPN and CDR2 is SVGIG (reference sequence). The CDR3 is 12 residues long. The germline V and J ends were trimmed by 5 bases and 0 bases, with 8 bases remaining between them.

V gene TRBV6-6 combines with J gene TRBJ2-1; D gene unclear. Trimming pared 6 bases from V and 6 bases from J, leaving 9 bases between. The CDR3 sequence is 12 residues long. CDR1 is MNHNY, CDR2 SVGAGI, per germline (reference sequence). The CDR3 loop is CASSLQPNEQFF. As DNA, the CDR3 is TGTGCCAGCAGCCTTCAACCCAATGAGCAGTTCTTC.

The chain employs TRBV27 and TRBJ1-5; the D gene is possibly TRBD1 (5 bases). Trimming removed 6 bases from V and 2 bases from J, with 14 bases in between. CDR1 MNHEY and CDR2 SMNVEV come from the germline V gene (reference sequence). This CDR3 contains 15 residues. The CDR3 nucleotides are TGTGCCAGCAGGGGATTGGGGGTTGGCAATCAGCCCCAGCATTTT. Its protein is CASRGLGVGNQPQHF.

This clone was counted only a few times. The CDR3 is CASKGTSARENIQYF. The CDR3 DNA sequence: TGTGCCAGCAAGGGGACTAGCGCGCGGGAAAACATTCAGTACTTC. The chain combines TRBV6-5 with TRBJ2-4, with 10 bases matching TRBD2. Germline V lookup: CDR1 MNHEY, CDR2 SVGAGI. The CDR3 has 15 amino acids. The V and J ends lost 7 bases and 5 bases, in that order; junction bases with no gene match: 8.